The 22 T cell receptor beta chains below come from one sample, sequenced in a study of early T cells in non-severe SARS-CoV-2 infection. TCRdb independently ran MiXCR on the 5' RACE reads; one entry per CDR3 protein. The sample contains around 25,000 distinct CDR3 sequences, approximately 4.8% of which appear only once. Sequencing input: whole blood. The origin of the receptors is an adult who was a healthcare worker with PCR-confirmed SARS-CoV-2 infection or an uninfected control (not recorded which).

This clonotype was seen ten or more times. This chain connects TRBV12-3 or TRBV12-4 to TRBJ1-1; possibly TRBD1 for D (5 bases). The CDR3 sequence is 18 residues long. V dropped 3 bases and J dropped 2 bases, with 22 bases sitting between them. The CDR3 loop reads CASSFSSGAGDRNTEAFF. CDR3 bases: TGTGCCAGCAGTTTTAGCTCCGGGGCAGGAGATCGAAACACTGAAGCTTTCTTT.

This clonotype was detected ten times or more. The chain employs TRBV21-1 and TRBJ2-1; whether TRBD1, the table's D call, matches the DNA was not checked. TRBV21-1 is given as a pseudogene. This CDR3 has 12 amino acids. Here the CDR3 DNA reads TGTGCCAGCAGTGATCGGGGGAATGAGCAGTTCTTC. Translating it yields CASSDRGNEQFF.

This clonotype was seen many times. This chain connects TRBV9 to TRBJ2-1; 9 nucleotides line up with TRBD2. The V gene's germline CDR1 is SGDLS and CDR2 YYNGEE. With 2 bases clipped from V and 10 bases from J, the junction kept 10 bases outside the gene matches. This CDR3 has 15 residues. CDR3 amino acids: CASSVLLAGDGEQFF. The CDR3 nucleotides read TGTGCCAGCAGCGTTCTCTTAGCGGGAGACGGGGAGCAGTTCTTC.

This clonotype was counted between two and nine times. CDR3 residues: CSAGTTPEQYF. CDR3 DNA sequence: TGCAGTGCCGGGACTACTCCTGAGCAGTACTTC. The chain has TRBV20-1 and TRBJ2-7, with TRBD2 identical over 7 bases. Per the germline V gene, CDR1 is DFQATT and CDR2 is SNEGSKA (reference sequence). The length of the CDR3 is 11 residues. The V and J ends lost 6 bases and 7 bases, in that order; junction bases with no gene match: 6.

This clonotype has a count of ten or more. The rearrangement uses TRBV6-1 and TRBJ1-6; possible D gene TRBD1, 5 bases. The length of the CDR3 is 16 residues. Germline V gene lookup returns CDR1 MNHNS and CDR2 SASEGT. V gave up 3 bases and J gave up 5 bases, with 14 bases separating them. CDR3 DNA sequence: TGTGCCAGCAGTGAGGCAGGGATTTCGGATAATTCACCCCTCCACTTT. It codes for CASSEAGISDNSPLHF.

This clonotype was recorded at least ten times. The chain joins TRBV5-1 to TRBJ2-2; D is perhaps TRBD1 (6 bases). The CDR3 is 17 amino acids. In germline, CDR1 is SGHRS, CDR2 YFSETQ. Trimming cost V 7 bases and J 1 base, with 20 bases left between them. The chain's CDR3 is CASAVNLGQKNTGELFF. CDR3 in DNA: TGCGCCAGCGCCGTCAACCTTGGACAGAAGAACACCGGGGAGCTGTTTTTT.

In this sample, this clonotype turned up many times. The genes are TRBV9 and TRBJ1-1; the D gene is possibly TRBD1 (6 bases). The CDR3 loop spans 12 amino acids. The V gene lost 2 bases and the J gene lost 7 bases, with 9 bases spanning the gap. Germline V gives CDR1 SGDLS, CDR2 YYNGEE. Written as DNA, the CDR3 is TGTGCCAGCAGCGTTATACAGGGTGAAGCTTTCTTT. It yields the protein CASSVIQGEAFF.

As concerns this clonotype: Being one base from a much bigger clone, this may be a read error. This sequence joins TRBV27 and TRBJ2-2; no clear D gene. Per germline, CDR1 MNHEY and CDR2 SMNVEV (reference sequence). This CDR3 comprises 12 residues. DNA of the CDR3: TGTGACAGCAGTTTCTTTCCCGGGGAGCTGTTTTTT. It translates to CDSSFFPGELFF.

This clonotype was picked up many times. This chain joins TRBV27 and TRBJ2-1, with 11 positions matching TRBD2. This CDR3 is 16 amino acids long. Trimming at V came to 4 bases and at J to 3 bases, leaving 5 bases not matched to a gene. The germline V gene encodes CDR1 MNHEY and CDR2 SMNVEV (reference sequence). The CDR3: CASSSGLAGFYNEQFF. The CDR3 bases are TGTGCCAGCAGTTCCGGACTAGCGGGTTTCTACAATGAGCAGTTCTTC.

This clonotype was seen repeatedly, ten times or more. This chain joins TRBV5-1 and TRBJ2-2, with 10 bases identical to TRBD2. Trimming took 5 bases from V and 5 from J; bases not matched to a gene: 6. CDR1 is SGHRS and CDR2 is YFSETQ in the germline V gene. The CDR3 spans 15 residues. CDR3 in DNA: TGCGCCAGCAGTCCAAGCGGGAGGGAGACCGGGGAGCTGTTTTTT. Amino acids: CASSPSGRETGELFF. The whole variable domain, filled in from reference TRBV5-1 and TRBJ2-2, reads KAGVTQTPRYLIKTRGQQVTLSCSPISGHRSVSWYQQTPGQGLQFLFEYFSETQRNKGNFPGRFSGRQFSNSRSEMNVSTLELGDSALYLCASSPSGRETGELFFGEGSRLTVL.

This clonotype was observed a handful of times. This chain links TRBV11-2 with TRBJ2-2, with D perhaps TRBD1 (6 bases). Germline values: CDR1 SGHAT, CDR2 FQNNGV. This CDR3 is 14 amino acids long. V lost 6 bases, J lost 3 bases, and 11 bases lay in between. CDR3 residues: CASRYAGDTGELFF. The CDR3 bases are TGTGCCAGCAGATACGCAGGGGACACCGGGGAGCTGTTTTTT.

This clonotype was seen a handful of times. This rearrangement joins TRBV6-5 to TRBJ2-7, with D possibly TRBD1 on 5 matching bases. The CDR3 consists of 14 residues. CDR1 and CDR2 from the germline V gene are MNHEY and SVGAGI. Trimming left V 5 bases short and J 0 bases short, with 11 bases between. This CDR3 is CASSRQGSSYEQYF. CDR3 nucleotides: TGTGCCAGCAGTCGTCAGGGAAGCTCCTACGAGCAGTACTTC.

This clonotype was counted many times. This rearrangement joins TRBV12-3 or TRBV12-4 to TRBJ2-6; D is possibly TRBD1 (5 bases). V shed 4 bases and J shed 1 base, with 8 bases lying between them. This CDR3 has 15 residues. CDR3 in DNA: TGTGCCAGCAGTTCAAGGGGATCTGGGGCCAACGTCCTGACTTTC. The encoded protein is CASSSRGSGANVLTF.

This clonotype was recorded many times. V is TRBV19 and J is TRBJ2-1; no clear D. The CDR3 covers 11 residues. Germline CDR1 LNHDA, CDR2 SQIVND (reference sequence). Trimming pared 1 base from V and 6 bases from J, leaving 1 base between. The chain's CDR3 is CASSIVNEQFF. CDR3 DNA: TGTGCCAGTAGTATAGTCAATGAGCAGTTCTTC.

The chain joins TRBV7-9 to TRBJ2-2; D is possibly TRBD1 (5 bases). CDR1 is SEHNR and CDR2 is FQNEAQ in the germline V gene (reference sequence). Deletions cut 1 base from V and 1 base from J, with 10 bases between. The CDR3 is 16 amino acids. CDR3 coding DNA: TGTGCCAGCAGCTTAGTTCTGGGGCTGAACACCGGGGAGCTGTTTTTT. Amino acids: CASSLVLGLNTGELFF.

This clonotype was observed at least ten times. The CDR3 nucleotides are TGCAGTGCTATTGGGGGTTCCTACGAGCAGTACTTC. The encoded protein is CSAIGGSYEQYF. The V gene is TRBV20-1, the J gene TRBJ2-7; D possibly matches TRBD1 or TRBD2 (5 bases each). CDR3 length equals 12 residues. Trimming left V 4 bases short and J 1 base short, with 8 bases between. Germline V gene data show CDR1 as DFQATT and CDR2 as SNEGSKA (reference sequence).

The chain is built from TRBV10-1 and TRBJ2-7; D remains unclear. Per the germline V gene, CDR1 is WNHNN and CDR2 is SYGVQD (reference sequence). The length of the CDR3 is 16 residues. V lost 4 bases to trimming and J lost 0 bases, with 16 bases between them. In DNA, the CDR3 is TGCGCCAGCAGTGTAGGGTCAGCCCGGAGCTCCTACGAGCAGTACTTC. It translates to CASSVGSARSSYEQYF.

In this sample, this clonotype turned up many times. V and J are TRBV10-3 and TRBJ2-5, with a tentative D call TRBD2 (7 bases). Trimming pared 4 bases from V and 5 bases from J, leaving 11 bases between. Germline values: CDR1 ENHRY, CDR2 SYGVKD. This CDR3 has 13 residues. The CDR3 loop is CAISVEGGETQYF. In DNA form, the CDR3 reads TGTGCCATCAGTGTCGAGGGGGGGGAGACCCAGTACTTC.

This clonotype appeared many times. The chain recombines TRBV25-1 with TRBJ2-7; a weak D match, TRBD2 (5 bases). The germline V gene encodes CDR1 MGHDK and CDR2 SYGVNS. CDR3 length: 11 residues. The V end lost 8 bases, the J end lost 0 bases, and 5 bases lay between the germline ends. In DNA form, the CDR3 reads TGTGCCAGCGGGAGCTCCTACGAGCAGTACTTC. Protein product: CASGSSYEQYF.

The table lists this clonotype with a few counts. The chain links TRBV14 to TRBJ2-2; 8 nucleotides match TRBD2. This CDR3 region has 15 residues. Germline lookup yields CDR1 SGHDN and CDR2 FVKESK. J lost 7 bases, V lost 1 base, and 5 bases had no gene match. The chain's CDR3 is CASSQVRAGGGELFF. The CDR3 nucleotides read TGTGCCAGCAGCCAAGTCCGGGCGGGAGGCGGGGAGCTGTTTTTT.

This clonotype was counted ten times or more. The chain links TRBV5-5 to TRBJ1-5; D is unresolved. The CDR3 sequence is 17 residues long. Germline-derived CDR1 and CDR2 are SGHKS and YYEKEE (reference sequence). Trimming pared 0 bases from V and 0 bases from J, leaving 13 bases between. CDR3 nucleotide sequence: TGTGCCAGCAGCTTGGTTCCGGCAGACCCTAGCAATCAGCCCCAGCATTTT. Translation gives CASSLVPADPSNQPQHF.

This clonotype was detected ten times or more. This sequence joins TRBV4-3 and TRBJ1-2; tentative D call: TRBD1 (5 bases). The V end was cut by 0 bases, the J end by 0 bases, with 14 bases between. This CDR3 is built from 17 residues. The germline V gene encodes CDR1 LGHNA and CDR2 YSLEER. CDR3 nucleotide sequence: TGCGCCAGCAGCCAAGATTTCGACAGTTCAGCTAACTATGGCTACACCTTC. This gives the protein CASSQDFDSSANYGYTF.